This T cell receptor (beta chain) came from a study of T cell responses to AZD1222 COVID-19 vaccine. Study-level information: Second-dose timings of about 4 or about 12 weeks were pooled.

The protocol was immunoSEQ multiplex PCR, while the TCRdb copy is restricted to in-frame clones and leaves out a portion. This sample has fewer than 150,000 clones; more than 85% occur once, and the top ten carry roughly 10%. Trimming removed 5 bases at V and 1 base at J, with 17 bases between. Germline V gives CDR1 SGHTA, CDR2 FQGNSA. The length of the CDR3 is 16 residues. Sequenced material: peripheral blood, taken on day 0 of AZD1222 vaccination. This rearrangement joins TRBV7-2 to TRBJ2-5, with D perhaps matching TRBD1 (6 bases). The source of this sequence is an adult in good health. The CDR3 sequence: CASSEGHLAPQETQYF. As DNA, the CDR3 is TGTGCCAGCAGCGAGGGACACCTCGCTCCCCAAGAGACCCAGTACTTC.